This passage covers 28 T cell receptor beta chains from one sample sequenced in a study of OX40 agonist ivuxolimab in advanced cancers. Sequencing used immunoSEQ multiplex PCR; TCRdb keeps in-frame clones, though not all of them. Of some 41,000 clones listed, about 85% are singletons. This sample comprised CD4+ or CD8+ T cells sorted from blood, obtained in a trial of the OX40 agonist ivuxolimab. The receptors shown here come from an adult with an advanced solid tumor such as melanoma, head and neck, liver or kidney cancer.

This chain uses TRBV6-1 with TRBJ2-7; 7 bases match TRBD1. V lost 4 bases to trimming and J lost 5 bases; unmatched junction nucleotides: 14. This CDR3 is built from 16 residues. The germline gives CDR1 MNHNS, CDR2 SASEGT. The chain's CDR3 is CASSGGTEKSTHEQYF. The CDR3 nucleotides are TGTGCCAGCAGTGGTGGGACAGAGAAATCTACGCACGAGCAGTACTTC.

The CDR3 nucleotides are TGTGCCAGCAGCGCAACGGGGAGTCTCCCCCAAAGGGGCTACACCTTC. Its protein is CASSATGSLPQRGYTF. V gene TRBV9 combines with J gene TRBJ1-2; D is undetermined. V dropped 3 bases and J dropped 8 bases, with 23 bases sitting between them. The CDR3 loop spans 16 amino acids. CDR1 is SGDLS and CDR2 is YYNGEE in the germline V gene. The entire variable domain, with the rest obtained from reference TRBV9 and TRBJ1-2, is as follows: DSGVTQTPKHLITATGQRVTLRCSPRSGDLSVYWYQQSLDQGLQFLIQYYNGEERAKGNILERFSAQQFPDLHSELNLSSLELGDSALYFCASSATGSLPQRGYTFGSGTRLTVV.

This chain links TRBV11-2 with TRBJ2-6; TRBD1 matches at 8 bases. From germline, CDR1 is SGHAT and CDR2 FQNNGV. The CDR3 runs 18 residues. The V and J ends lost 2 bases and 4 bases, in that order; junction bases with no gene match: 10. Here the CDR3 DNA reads TGTGCCAGCAGCTTATTTCCACACAGGGGGTCAGGGGCCAACGTCCTGACTTTC. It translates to CASSLFPHRGSGANVLTF. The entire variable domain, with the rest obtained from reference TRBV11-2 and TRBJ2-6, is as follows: EAGVAQSPRYKIIEKRQSVAFWCNPISGHATLYWYQQILGQGPKLLIQFQNNGVVDDSQLPKDRFSAERLKGVDSTLKIQPAKLEDSAVYLCASSLFPHRGSGANVLTFGAGSRLTVL.

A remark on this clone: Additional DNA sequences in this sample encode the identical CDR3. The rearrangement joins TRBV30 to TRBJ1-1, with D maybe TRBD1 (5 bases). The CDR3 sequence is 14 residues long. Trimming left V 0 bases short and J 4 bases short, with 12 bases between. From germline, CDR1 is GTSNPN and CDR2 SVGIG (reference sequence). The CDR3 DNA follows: TGTGCCTGGAGTGTGGGGCCCCTGAGCACTGAAGCTTTCTTT. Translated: CAWSVGPLSTEAFF.

CDR3: CASSQDPGWSEKLFF. DNA of the CDR3: TGCGCCAGCAGCCAAGATCCAGGCTGGTCTGAAAAACTGTTTTTT. The V gene is TRBV4-3, the J gene TRBJ1-4; D is uncertain. Per the germline V gene, CDR1 is LGHNA and CDR2 is YSLEER. There are 15 residues in the CDR3. The V gene lost 0 bases and the J gene lost 7 bases, with 12 bases spanning the gap.

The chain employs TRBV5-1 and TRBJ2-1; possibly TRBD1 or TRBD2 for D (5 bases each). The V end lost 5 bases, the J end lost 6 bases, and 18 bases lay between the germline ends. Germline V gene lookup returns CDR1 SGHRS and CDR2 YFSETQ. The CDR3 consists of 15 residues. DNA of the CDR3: TGCGCCAGCAGTTTGTTCCAGGGCGGAGGCAATGAGCAGTTCTTC. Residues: CASSLFQGGGNEQFF. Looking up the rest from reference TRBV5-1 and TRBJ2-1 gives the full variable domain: KAGVTQTPRYLIKTRGQQVTLSCSPISGHRSVSWYQQTPGQGLQFLFEYFSETQRNKGNFPGRFSGRQFSNSRSEMNVSTLELGDSALYLCASSLFQGGGNEQFFGPGTRLTVL.

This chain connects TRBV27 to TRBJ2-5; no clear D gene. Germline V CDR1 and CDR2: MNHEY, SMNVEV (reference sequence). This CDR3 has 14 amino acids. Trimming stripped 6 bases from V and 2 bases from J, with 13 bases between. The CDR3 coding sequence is TGTGCCAGCAGCTTCGGATCGCGGCAAGAGACCCAGTACTTC. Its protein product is CASSFGSRQETQYF.

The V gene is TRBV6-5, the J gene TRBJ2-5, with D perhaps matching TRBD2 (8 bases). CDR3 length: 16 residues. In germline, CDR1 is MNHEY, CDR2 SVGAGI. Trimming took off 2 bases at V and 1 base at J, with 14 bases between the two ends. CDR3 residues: CASSYAGGQRQETQYF. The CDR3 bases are TGTGCCAGCAGTTACGCGGGGGGACAGCGCCAAGAGACCCAGTACTTC.

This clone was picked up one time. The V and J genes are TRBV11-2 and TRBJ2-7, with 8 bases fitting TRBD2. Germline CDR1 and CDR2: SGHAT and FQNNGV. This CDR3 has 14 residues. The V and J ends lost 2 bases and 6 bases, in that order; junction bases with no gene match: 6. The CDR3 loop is CASSLPGGVGEQYF. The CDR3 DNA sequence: TGTGCCAGCAGCTTACCCGGGGGGGTAGGCGAGCAGTACTTC. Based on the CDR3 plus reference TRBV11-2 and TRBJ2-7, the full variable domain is EAGVAQSPRYKIIEKRQSVAFWCNPISGHATLYWYQQILGQGPKLLIQFQNNGVVDDSQLPKDRFSAERLKGVDSTLKIQPAKLEDSAVYLCASSLPGGVGEQYFGPGTRLTVT.

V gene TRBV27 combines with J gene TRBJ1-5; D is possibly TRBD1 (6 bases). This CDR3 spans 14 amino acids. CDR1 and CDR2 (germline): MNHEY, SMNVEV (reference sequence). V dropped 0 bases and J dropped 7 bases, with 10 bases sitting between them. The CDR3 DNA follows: TGTGCCAGCAGTTTATCGAGGGGGGAGCAGCCCCAGCATTTT. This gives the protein CASSLSRGEQPQHF.

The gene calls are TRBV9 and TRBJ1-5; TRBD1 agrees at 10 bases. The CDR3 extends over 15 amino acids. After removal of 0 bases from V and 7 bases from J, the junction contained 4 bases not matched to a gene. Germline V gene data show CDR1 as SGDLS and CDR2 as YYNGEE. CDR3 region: CASSVDGQGGQPQHF. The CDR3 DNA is TGTGCCAGCAGCGTAGATGGACAGGGGGGGCAGCCCCAGCATTTT.

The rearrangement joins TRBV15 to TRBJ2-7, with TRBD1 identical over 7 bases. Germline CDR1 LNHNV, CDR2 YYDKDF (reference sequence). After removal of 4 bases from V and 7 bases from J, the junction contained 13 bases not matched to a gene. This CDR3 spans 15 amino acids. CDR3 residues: CATSIWATGDREQYF. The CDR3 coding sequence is TGTGCCACCAGCATCTGGGCTACAGGGGATAGAGAGCAGTACTTC.

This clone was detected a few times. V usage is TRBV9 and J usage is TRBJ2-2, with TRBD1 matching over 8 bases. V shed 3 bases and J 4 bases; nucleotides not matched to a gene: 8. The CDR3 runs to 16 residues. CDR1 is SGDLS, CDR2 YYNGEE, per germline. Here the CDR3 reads CASSEDRGATTGELFF. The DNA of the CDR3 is TGTGCCAGCAGCGAAGACAGGGGTGCGACCACCGGGGAGCTGTTTTTT.

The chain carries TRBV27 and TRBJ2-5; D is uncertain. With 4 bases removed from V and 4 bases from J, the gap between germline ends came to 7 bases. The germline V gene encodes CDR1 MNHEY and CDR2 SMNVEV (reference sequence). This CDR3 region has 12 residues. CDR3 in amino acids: CASSSGVETQYF. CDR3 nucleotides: TGTGCCAGCAGTTCCGGCGTAGAGACCCAGTACTTC.

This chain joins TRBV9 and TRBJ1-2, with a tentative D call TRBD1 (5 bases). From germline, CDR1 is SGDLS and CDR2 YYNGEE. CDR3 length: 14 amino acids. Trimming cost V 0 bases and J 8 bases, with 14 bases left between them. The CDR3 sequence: CASSVADQGYGYTF. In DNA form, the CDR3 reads TGTGCCAGCAGCGTAGCCGATCAGGGTTACGGCTACACCTTC. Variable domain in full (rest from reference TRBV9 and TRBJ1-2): DSGVTQTPKHLITATGQRVTLRCSPRSGDLSVYWYQQSLDQGLQFLIQYYNGEERAKGNILERFSAQQFPDLHSELNLSSLELGDSALYFCASSVADQGYGYTFGSGTRLTVV.

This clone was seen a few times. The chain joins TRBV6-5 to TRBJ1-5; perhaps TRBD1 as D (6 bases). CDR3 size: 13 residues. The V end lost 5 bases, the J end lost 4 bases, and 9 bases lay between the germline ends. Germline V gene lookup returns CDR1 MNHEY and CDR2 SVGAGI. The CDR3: CASSNQGNQPQHF. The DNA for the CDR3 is TGTGCCAGCAGTAACCAGGGGAATCAGCCCCAGCATTTT.

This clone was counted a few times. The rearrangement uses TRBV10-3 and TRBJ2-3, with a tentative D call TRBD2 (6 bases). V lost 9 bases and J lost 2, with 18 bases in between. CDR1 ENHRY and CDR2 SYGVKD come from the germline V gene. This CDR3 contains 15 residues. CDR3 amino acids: CAMGGVGGDTDTQYF. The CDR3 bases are TGTGCCATGGGGGGTGTCGGAGGGGACACAGATACGCAGTATTTT.

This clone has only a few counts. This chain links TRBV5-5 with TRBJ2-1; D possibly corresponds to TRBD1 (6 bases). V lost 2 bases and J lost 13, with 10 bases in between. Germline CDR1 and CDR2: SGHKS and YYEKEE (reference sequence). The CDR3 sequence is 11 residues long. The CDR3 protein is CASSLNRVQFF. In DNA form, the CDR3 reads TGTGCCAGCAGCTTAAACAGGGTACAGTTCTTC.

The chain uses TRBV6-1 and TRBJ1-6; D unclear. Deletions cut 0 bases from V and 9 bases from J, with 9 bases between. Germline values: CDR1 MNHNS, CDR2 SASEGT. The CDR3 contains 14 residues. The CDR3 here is CASSEATSSSPLHF. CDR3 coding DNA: TGTGCCAGCAGTGAAGCGACGAGCAGTTCACCCCTCCACTTT.

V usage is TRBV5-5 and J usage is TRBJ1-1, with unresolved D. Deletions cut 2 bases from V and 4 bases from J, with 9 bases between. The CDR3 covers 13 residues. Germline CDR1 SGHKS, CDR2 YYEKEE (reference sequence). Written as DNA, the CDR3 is TGTGCCAGCAGCTTTGGTGCGGTCACTGAAGCTTTCTTT. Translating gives CASSFGAVTEAFF.

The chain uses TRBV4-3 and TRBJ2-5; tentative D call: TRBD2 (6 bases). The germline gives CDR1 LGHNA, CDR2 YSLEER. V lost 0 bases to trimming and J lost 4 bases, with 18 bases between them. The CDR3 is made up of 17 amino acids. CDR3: CASSQDSSSDGLETQYF. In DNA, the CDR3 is TGCGCCAGCAGCCAAGATTCATCTAGCGACGGTTTAGAGACCCAGTACTTC.

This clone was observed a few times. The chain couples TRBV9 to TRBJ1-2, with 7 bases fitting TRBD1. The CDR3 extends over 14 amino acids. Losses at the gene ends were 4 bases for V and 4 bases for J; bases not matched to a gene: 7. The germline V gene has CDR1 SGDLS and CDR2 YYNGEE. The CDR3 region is CASSPRQGGYGYTF. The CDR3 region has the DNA TGTGCCAGCAGCCCCCGACAGGGAGGCTATGGCTACACCTTC.

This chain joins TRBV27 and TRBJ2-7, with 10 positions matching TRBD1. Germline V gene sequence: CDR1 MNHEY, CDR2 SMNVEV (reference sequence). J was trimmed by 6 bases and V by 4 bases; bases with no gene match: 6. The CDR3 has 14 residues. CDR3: CASSWDRGSSEQYF. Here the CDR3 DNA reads TGTGCCAGCAGTTGGGACAGGGGATCGTCCGAGCAGTACTTC.

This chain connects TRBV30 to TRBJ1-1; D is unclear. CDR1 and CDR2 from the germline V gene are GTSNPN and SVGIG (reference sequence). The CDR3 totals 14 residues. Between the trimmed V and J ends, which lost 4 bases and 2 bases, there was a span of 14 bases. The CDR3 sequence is CAWIKWTANTEAFF. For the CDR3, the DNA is TGTGCCTGGATTAAGTGGACCGCCAACACTGAAGCTTTCTTT.

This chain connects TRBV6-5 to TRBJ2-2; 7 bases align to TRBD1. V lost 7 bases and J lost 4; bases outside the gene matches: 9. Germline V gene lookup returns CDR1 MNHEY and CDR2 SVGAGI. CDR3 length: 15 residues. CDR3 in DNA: TGTGCCAGCACTCCCTACAGGGGACCCACCGGGGAGCTGTTTTTT. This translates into CASTPYRGPTGELFF.

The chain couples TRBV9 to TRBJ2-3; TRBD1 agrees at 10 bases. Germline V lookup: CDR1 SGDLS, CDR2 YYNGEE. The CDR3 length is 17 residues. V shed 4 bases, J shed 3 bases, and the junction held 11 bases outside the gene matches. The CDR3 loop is CASSQPPGQGTTDTQYF. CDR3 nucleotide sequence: TGTGCCAGCAGCCAACCACCGGGACAGGGGACGACAGATACGCAGTATTTT.

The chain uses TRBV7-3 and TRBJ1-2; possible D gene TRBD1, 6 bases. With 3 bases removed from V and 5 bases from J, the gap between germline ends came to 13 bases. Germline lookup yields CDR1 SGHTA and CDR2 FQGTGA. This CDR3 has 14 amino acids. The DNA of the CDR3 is TGTGCCAGCAGCTTCGGGCTAGGGGGATATGGCTACACCTTC. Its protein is CASSFGLGGYGYTF.

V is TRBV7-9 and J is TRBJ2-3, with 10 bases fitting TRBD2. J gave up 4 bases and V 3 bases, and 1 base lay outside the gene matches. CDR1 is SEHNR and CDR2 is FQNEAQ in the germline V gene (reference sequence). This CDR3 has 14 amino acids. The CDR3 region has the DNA TGTGCCAGCAGCTTCAGCGGGGGGGCAGATACGCAGTATTTT. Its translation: CASSFSGGADTQYF.